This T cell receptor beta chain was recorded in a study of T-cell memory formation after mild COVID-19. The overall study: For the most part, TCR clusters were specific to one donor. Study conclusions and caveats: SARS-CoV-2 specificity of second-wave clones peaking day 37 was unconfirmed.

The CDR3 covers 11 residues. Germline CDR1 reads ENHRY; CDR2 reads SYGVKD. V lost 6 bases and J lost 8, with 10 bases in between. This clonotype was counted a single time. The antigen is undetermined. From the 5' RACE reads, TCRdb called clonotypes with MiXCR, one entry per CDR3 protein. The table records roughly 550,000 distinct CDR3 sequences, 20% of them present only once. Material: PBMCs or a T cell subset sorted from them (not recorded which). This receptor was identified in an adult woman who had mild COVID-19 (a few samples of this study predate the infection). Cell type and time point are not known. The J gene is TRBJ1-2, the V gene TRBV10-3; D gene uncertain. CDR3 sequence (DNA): TGTGCCATCAGCCAGCCGGGGGGCTACACCTTC. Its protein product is CAISQPGGYTF.